Sequencing of this T cell receptor (beta chain) was carried out in a study of control samples from healthy donors and cancer patients. Some clones are missing from TCRdb's copy, which holds only in-frame ones; the method was immunoSEQ multiplex PCR. Of tens of thousands of clones listed, approximately 84% are singletons. Germline CDR1 SGDLS, CDR2 YYNGEE. The CDR3 spans 17 residues. V lost 4 bases, J lost 0 bases, and 16 bases lay in between. Sample: blood. The chain employs TRBV9 and TRBJ2-2, with unresolved D. The receptor comes from a woman aged 45-65 years in good health. The CDR3 spells CASSNPKTGTNTGELFF. CDR3 DNA: TGTGCCAGCAGCAACCCCAAAACTGGGACGAACACCGGGGAGCTGTTTTTT. Complete variable domain (other parts from reference TRBV9 and TRBJ2-2): DSGVTQTPKHLITATGQRVTLRCSPRSGDLSVYWYQQSLDQGLQFLIQYYNGEERAKGNILERFSAQQFPDLHSELNLSSLELGDSALYFCASSNPKTGTNTGELFFGEGSRLTVL.